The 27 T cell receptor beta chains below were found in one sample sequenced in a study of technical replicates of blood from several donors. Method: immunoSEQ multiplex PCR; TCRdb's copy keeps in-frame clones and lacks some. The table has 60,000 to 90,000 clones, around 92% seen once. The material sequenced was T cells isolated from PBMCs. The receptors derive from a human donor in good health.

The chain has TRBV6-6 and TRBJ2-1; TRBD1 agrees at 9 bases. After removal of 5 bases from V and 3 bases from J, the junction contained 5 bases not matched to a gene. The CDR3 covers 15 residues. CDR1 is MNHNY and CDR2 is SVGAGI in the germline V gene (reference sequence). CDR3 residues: CASSNRDRVYNEQFF. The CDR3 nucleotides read TGTGCCAGCAGTAACCGGGACAGGGTCTACAATGAGCAGTTCTTC.

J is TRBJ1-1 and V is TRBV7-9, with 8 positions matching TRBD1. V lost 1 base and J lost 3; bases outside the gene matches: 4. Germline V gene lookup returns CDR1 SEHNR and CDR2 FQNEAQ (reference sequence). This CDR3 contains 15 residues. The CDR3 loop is CASSLGAGGYTEAFF. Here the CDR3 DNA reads TGTGCCAGCAGCTTAGGTGCAGGGGGCTACACTGAAGCTTTCTTT.

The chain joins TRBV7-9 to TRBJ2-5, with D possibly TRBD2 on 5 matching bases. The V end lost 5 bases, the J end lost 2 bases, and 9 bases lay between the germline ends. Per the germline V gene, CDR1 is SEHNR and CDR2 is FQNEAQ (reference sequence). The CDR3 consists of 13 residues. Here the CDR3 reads CASSGLRQETQYF. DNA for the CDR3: TGTGCCAGCAGCGGACTTAGACAAGAGACCCAGTACTTC.

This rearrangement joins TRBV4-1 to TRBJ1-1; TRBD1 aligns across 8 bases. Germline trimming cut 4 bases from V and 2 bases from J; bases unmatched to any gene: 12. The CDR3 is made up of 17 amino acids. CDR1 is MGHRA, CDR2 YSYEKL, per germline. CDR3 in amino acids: CASSLIKDRETNTEAFF. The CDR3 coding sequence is TGCGCCAGCAGCCTAATAAAGGACAGGGAAACAAACACTGAAGCTTTCTTT.

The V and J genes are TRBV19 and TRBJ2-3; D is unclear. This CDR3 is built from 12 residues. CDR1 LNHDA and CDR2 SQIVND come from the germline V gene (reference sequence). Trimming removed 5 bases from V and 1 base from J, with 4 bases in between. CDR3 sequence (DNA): TGTGCCAGTAGTTCAGGCACAGATACGCAGTATTTT. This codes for CASSSGTDTQYF.

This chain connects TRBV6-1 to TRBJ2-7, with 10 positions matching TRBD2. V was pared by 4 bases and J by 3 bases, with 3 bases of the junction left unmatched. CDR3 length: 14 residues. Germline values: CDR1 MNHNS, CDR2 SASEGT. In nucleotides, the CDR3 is TGTGCCAGCAGTGTAGCGGGAGGAAGCTACGAGCAGTACTTC. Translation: CASSVAGGSYEQYF.

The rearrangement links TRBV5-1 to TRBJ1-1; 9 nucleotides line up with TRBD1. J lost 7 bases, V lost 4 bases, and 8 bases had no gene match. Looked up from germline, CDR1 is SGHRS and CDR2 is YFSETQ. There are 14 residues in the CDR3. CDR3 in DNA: TGCGCCAGCAGCCTAATACAGGGGGCAGATGAAGCTTTCTTT. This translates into CASSLIQGADEAFF.

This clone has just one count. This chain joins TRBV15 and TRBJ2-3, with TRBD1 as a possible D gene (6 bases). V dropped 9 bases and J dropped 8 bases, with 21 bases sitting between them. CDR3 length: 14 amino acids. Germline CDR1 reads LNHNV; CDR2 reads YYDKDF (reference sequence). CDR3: CATTRGLPSITQYF. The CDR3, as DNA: TGTGCCACAACCAGGGGCCTACCCAGCATTACGCAGTATTTT.

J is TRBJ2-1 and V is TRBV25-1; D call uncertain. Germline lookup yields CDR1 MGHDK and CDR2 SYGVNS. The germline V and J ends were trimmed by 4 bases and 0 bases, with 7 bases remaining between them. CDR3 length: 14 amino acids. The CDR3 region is CASSASSSYNEQFF. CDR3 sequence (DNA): TGTGCCAGCAGTGCCTCTAGCTCCTACAATGAGCAGTTCTTC. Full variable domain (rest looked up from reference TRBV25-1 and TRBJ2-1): EADIYQTPRYLVIGTGKKITLECSQTMGHDKMYWYQQDPGMELHLIHYSYGVNSTEKGDLSSESTVSRIRTEHFPLTLESARPSHTSQYLCASSASSSYNEQFFGPGTRLTVL.

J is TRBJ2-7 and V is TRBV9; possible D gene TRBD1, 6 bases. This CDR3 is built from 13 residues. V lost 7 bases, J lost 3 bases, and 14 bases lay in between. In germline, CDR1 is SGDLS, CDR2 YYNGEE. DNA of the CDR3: TGTGCCAGCTCCCTTGGGGGCGGCTACGAGCAGTACTTC. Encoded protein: CASSLGGGYEQYF.

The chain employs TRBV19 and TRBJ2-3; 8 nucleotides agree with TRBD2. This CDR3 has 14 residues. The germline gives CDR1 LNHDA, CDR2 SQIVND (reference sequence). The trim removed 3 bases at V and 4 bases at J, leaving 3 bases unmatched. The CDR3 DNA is TGTGCCAGTAGTATCTGGCGGGAGGCAGATACGCAGTATTTT. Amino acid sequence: CASSIWREADTQYF.

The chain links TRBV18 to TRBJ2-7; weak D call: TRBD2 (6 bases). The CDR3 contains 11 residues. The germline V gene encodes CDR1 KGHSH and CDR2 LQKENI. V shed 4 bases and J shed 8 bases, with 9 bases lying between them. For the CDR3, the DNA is TGTGCCAGCTCACTGGACTATCAGCAGTACTTC. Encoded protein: CASSLDYQQYF.

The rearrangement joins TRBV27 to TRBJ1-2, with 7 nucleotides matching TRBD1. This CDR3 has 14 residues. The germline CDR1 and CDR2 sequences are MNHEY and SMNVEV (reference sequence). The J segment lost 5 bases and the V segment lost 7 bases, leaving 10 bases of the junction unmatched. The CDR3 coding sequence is TGTGCCAGCAAAGAAACAGGGGACACATATGGCTACACCTTC. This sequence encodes CASKETGDTYGYTF.

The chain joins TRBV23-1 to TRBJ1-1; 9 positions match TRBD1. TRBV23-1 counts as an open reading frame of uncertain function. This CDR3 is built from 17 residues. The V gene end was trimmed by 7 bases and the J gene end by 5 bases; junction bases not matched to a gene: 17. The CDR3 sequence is CASTTVGQGTIGTEAFF. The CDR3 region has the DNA TGCGCCAGCACCACAGTGGGACAGGGAACGATTGGGACTGAAGCTTTCTTT.

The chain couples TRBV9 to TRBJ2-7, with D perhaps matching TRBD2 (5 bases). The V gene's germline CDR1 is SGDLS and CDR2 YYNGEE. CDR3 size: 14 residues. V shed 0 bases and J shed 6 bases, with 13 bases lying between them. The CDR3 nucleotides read TGTGCCAGCAGCGTAGACGGGGATCTACGCGAGCAGTACTTC. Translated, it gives CASSVDGDLREQYF.

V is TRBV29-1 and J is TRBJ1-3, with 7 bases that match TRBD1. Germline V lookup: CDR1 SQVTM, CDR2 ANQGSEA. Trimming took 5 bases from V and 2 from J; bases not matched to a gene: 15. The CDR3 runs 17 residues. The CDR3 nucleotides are TGCAGCGTTATTTGGGCAGGGGGTTACTTAGCTGGAAACACCATATATTTT. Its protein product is CSVIWAGGYLAGNTIYF.

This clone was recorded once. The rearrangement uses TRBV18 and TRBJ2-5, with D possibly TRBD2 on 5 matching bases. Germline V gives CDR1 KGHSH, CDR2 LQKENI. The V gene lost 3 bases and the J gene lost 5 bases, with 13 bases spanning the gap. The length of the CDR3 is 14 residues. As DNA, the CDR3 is TGTGCCAGCTCACCGACGCAGGAGCGGGAGACCCAGTACTTC. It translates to CASSPTQERETQYF.

This CDR3 is CASKGVSQSYGYTF. The DNA of the CDR3 is TGTGCCAGCAAGGGAGTAAGCCAGAGCTATGGCTACACCTTC. This chain uses TRBV28 with TRBJ1-2; no clear D. This CDR3 is 14 amino acids long. Germline CDR1 and CDR2: MDHEN and SYDVKM. V lost 7 bases, J lost 4 bases, and 16 bases lay in between.

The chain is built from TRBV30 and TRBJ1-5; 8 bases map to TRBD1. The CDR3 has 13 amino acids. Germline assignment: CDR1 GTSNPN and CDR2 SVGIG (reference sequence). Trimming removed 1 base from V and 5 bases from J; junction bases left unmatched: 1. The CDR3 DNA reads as TGTGCCTGGAGTGAACAGGGGGATCAGCCCCAGCATTTT. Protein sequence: CAWSEQGDQPQHF.

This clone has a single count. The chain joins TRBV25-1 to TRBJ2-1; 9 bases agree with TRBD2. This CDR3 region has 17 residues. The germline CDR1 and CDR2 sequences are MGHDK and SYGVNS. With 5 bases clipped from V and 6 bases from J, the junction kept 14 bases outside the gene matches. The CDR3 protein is CASSQVTSGPSPNEQFF. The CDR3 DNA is TGTGCCAGCAGTCAAGTGACTAGCGGTCCTTCACCCAATGAGCAGTTCTTC.

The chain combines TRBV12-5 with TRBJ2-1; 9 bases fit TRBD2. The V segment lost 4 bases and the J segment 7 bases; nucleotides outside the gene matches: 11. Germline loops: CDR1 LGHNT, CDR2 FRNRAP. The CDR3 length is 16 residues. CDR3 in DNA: TGTGCTAGTGGTTCGCCGACTAGCGGTTTTATGAATGAGCAGTTCTTC. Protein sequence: CASGSPTSGFMNEQFF.

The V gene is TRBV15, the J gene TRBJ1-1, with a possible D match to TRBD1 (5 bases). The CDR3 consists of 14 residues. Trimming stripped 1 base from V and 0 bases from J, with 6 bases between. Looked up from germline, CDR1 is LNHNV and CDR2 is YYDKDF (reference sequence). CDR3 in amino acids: CATSRGQLNTEAFF. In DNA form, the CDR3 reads TGTGCCACCAGCAGAGGACAGCTGAACACTGAAGCTTTCTTT.

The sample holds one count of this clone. CDR3 nucleotides: TGTGCCAGCAGTTTTCATGGGTTGGGACAGGGTGTATCGGGTCAGCCCCAGCATTTT. Protein: CASSFHGLGQGVSGQPQHF. This chain joins TRBV28 and TRBJ1-5; 9 bases fit TRBD1. Germline CDR1 is MDHEN and CDR2 is SYDVKM. The CDR3 contains 19 residues. With V trimmed by 3 bases and J by 6 bases, 18 bases remained unmatched. The entire variable domain, with the rest obtained from reference TRBV28 and TRBJ1-5, is as follows: DVKVTQSSRYLVKRTGEKVFLECVQDMDHENMFWYRQDPGLGLRLIYFSYDVKMKEKGDIPEGYSVSREKKERFSLILESASTNQTSMYLCASSFHGLGQGVSGQPQHFGDGTRLSIL.

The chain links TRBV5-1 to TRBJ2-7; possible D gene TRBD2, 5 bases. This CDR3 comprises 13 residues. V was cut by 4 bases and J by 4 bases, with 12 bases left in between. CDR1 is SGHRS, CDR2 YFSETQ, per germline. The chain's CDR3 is CASSHGGSYEQYF. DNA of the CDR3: TGCGCCAGCAGCCACGGAGGTAGTTACGAGCAGTACTTC.

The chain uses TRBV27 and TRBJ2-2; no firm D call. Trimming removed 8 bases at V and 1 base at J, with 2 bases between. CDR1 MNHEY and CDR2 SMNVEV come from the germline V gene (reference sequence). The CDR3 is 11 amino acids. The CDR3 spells CASRNTGELFF. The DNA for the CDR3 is TGTGCCAGCCGGAACACCGGGGAGCTGTTTTTT.

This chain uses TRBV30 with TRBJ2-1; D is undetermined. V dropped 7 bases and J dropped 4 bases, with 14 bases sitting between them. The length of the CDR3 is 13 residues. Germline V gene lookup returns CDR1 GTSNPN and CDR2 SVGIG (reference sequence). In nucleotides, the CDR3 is TGTGCCTCCCTTAGGTCGGAGTACAATGAGCAGTTCTTC. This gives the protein CASLRSEYNEQFF. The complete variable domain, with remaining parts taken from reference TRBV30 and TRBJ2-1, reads SQTIHQWPATLVQPVGSPLSLECTVEGTSNPNLYWYRQAAGRGLQLLFYSVGIGQISSEVPQNLSASRPQDRQFILSSKKLLLSDSGFYLCASLRSEYNEQFFGPGTRLTVL.

CDR3 sequence (DNA): TGCGCCAGCAGCTTGGAACTAGCGGGATACAATGAGCAGTTCTTC. Translating it yields CASSLELAGYNEQFF. The chain employs TRBV5-1 and TRBJ2-1; 10 nucleotides line up with TRBD2. Germline V CDR1 and CDR2: SGHRS, YFSETQ. The CDR3 extends over 15 amino acids. The V segment lost 0 bases and the J segment 4 bases; nucleotides outside the gene matches: 1.